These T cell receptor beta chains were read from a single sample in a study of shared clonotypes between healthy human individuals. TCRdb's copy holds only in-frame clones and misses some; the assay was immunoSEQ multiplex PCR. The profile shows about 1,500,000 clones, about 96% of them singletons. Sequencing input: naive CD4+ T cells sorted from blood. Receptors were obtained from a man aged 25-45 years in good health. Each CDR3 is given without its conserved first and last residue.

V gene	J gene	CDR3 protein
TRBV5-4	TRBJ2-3	ASSWTSGGWGDTQY
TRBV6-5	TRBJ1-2	ASSYRQSNYGYT
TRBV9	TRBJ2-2	ASSVQGQVTGELF
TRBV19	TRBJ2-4	ASEPGTRDAKNIQY
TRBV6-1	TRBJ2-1	ASSGRDRGGNEQF
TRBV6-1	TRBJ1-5	ASSQVINQPQH
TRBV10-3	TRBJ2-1	AIRGTSGGGYNEQF
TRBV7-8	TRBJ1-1	ASSLVGGRNLDTEAF
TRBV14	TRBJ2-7	ASSQSVTYEQY
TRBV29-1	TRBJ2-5	SAREETQY
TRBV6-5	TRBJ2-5	ASRSIGTQETQY
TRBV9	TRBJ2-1	ASSVAVGRYNEQF
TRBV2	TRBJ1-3	ASTRGDSSGNTIY
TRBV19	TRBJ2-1	ASSIRAESSYNEQF
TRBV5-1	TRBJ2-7	ASSLNYEQY
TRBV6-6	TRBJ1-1	ASSYVGVGTEAF
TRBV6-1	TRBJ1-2	ASSEGGNYGYT
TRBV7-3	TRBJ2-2	ASSLGDRNTGELF
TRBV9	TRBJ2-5	ASTLNGGEETQY
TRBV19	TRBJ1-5	ASRFRVTQPQH
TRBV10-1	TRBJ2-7	ASSESGGASYEQY
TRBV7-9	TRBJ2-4	ASSTSPRGDIQY
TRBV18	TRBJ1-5	ASSPQGSNQPQH
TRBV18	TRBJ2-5	ASSPPSLETQY
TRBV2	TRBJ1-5	ASRGVSQPQH
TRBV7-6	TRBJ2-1	ASSLTSGNYNEQF
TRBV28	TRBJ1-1	ASSLNGYTEAF
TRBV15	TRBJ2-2	ATSRDRGGGELF
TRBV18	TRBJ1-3	ASFPGREASGNTIY
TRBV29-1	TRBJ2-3	SASPMGTQY
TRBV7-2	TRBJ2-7	ASSSGATSGRLLHEQY
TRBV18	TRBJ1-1	ASSPHAGGVPPDTEAF
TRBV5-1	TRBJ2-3	ASSAGDRSTDTQY
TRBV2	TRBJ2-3	ASSEDAGDTQY
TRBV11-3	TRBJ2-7	ASSLDGPGEQY
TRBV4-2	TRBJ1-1	ASSPTSGRMNTEAF
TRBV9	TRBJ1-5	ASSASGTLLQPQH
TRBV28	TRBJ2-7	ASSFAYYEQY
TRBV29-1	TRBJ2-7	SVEDFPGLY
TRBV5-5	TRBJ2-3	ASSLRLAGHTDTQY
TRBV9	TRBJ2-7	ASSARLAGSIYEQY
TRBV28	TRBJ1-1	ASSLLLTPMNTEAF
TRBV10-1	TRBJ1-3	ASSERPPSSGNTIY
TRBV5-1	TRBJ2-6	ASSRDGSPSRLSGANVLT
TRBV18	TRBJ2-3	ASSPLDTQY
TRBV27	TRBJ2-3	ASSSSSGSRHTQY
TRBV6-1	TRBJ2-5	ASTPGGLETQY
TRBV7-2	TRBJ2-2	ASSLGLGQFAELF
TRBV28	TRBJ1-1	ASSLWEMNTEAF
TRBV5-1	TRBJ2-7	ASSKDTGTSGQQY
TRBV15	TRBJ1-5	ATSRDSVGGGQPQH
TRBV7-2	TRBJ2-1	ASSSRGTGYNEQF
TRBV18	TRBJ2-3	ASSSDRGPDTQY
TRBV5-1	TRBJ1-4	ASSQLISFGGDEKLF
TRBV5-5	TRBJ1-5	ASSPTGSPPPNQPQH